This passage covers 26 T cell receptor beta chains from one sample sequenced in a study of blood T cell repertoires in COVID-19. Assay used: immunoSEQ multiplex PCR; TCRdb lists only in-frame clones, some missing. The sample has roughly 200,000 clones; about 86% are singletons. Material for sequencing was PBMCs or T cells enriched from blood (not recorded which). The receptors derive from a middle-aged woman with acute COVID-19.

The chain couples TRBV5-6 to TRBJ2-5, with a weak D call TRBD2 (5 bases). V lost 2 bases and J 7 bases, leaving 12 bases between the germline ends. This CDR3 spans 13 amino acids. The germline gives CDR1 SGHDT, CDR2 YYEEEE. CDR3 coding DNA: TGTGCCAGCAGCTTCACCAGCGCGGGGACCCAGTACTTC. Translating it yields CASSFTSAGTQYF.

This clone occurred a few times. The chain employs TRBV5-1 and TRBJ2-7, with a tentative D call TRBD2 (6 bases). The V end was cut by 0 bases, the J end by 5 bases, with 9 bases between. Germline CDR1 reads SGHRS; CDR2 reads YFSETQ. The CDR3 is 13 residues long. The chain's CDR3 is CASSLGQRDEQYF. CDR3 nucleotide sequence: TGCGCCAGCAGCTTGGGACAGCGGGACGAGCAGTACTTC.

Only a few counts were recorded for this clone. The V gene is TRBV15, the J gene TRBJ2-1; possible D gene TRBD2, 6 bases. Germline V gene sequence: CDR1 LNHNV, CDR2 YYDKDF (reference sequence). The V and J ends lost 0 bases and 10 bases respectively, with 13 bases between them. This CDR3 is 14 amino acids long. This chain's CDR3 is CATSRERGLVEQFF. The CDR3 DNA sequence: TGTGCCACCAGCAGAGAAAGGGGACTCGTGGAGCAGTTCTTC.

The rearrangement links TRBV28 to TRBJ1-2; D not certain. The CDR3 runs to 13 residues. Germline CDR1 reads MDHEN; CDR2 reads SYDVKM. Trimming stripped 3 bases from V and 2 bases from J, with 7 bases between. The CDR3 sequence is CASSLPENYGYTF. In DNA, the CDR3 is TGTGCCAGCAGTTTGCCCGAGAACTATGGCTACACCTTC.

In its sample, this clone was seen once. The CDR3 nucleotides read TGCGCCAGCAGCCACTCGAGGGGGCTTGGCACTGAAGCTTTCTTT. Protein: CASSHSRGLGTEAFF. The V call is TRBV4-1, the J call TRBJ1-1, with TRBD1 matching 7 bases. The CDR3 has 15 amino acids. V shed 3 bases and J 4 bases; nucleotides not matched to a gene: 8. Germline loops: CDR1 MGHRA, CDR2 YSYEKL.

The chain joins TRBV5-1 to TRBJ2-3, with D possibly TRBD2 on 5 matching bases. This CDR3 is built from 15 residues. Germline CDR1 and CDR2: SGHRS and YFSETQ. The V end lost 10 bases, the J end lost 0 bases, and 18 bases lay between the germline ends. The CDR3 nucleotides are TGCGCCTCCCGAGCTGCCGGACTTAGCACAGATACGCAGTATTTT. Translation gives CASRAAGLSTDTQYF.

This chain connects TRBV14 to TRBJ1-3, with 8 bases identical to TRBD1. The V segment lost 5 bases and the J segment 4 bases; nucleotides outside the gene matches: 13. CDR1 and CDR2 from the germline V gene are SGHDN and FVKESK. The CDR3 loop spans 17 amino acids. The DNA for the CDR3 is TGTGCCAGCAGCTATAAACTCGGGACAGGCTCAGGAAACACCATATATTTT. It yields the protein CASSYKLGTGSGNTIYF.

This clone was seen a few times. The V gene is TRBV4-3, the J gene TRBJ1-4; 9 bases are shared with TRBD1. The V and J ends lost 4 bases and 5 bases, in that order; junction bases with no gene match: 8. The germline V gene encodes CDR1 LGHNA and CDR2 YSLEER. The CDR3 covers 16 residues. The CDR3 here is CASSRVSGQGNEKLFF. CDR3 nucleotides: TGCGCCAGCAGCCGGGTCTCGGGACAGGGAAATGAAAAACTGTTTTTT.

V is TRBV2 and J is TRBJ2-3, with D maybe TRBD2 (5 bases). Trimming left V 5 bases short and J 11 bases short, with 14 bases between. Germline-derived CDR1 and CDR2 are SNHLY and FYNNEI. The CDR3 is 12 amino acids. As DNA, the CDR3 is TGTGCCAGCAGTCGTGAGGGATGGGGGCAGTATTTT. It codes for CASSREGWGQYF.

The chain joins TRBV29-1 to TRBJ2-2; 7 nucleotides line up with TRBD2. Trimming removed 2 bases from V and 1 base from J; junction bases left unmatched: 4. Germline loops: CDR1 SQVTM, CDR2 ANQGSEA. This CDR3 has 15 residues. CDR3 protein: CSVERASGNTGELFF. In DNA form, the CDR3 reads TGCAGCGTTGAAAGGGCTAGCGGGAACACCGGGGAGCTGTTTTTT.

As concerns this clone: The identical CDR3 is also encoded by other nucleotide sequences in the sample. The chain is built from TRBV28 and TRBJ2-7; D is ambiguous. Germline V gives CDR1 MDHEN, CDR2 SYDVKM. This CDR3 comprises 13 residues. The ends were cut back, 2 bases at V and 0 bases at J, with 5 bases in the middle. CDR3 residues: CASSLGSSYEQYF. CDR3 DNA sequence: TGTGCCAGCAGTTTAGGCAGCTCCTACGAGCAGTACTTC.

This sequence joins TRBV7-2 and TRBJ1-5; D possibly corresponds to TRBD1 (5 bases). Trimming removed 1 base at V and 7 bases at J, with 11 bases between. Per germline, CDR1 SGHTA and CDR2 FQGNSA. This CDR3 has 14 residues. CDR3 bases: TGTGCCAGCAGCTTAGGGGGGGTGGGACAGCCCCAGCATTTT. Its translation is CASSLGGVGQPQHF.

The genes are TRBV27 and TRBJ2-7; TRBD2 matches 10 bases. With V trimmed by 1 base and J by 2 bases, 5 bases remained unmatched. The CDR3 loop spans 16 amino acids. Germline-derived CDR1 and CDR2 are MNHEY and SMNVEV (reference sequence). The CDR3: CASSLFSSGSTYEQYF. The CDR3 region has the DNA TGTGCCAGCAGTTTATTCTCTAGCGGGAGCACCTACGAGCAGTACTTC.

This clone was counted only a few times. The chain employs TRBV6-2 or TRBV6-3 and TRBJ2-7; 7 bases agree with TRBD1. Germline loops: CDR1 MNHEY, CDR2 SVGEGT. The V and J ends lost 7 bases and 3 bases, in that order; junction bases with no gene match: 9. The CDR3 runs 14 residues. The CDR3 sequence: CASIPTGKGYEQYF. The CDR3 DNA sequence: TGTGCCAGCATCCCGACAGGGAAGGGCTACGAGCAGTACTTC.

The chain employs TRBV28 and TRBJ1-2; 8 nucleotides agree with TRBD1. There are 13 residues in the CDR3. Germline V gene data show CDR1 as MDHEN and CDR2 as SYDVKM. V trimming: 4 bases; J trimming: 8 bases; junction bases outside the gene matches: 6. The DNA of the CDR3 is TGTGCCAGCAGTTCGGACAGGGTGAACGGCTACACCTTC. It is translated as CASSSDRVNGYTF.

The rearrangement uses TRBV28 and TRBJ1-1; 8 bases map to TRBD1. The CDR3 runs 15 residues. The V segment lost 5 bases and the J segment 5 bases; nucleotides outside the gene matches: 10. Germline assignment: CDR1 MDHEN and CDR2 SYDVKM. This CDR3 reads CASSLGATGGTEAFF. Written as DNA, the CDR3 is TGTGCCAGCAGTCTCGGGGCCACAGGGGGAACTGAAGCTTTCTTT.

The V gene is TRBV11-2, the J gene TRBJ1-2; perhaps TRBD1 as D (6 bases). The ends were cut back, 8 bases at V and 6 bases at J, with 13 bases in the middle. Germline CDR1 reads SGHAT; CDR2 reads FQNNGV. The length of the CDR3 is 12 residues. The CDR3 region has the DNA TGTGCCAGCGGACTAGGGGGGGATGGCTACACCTTC. Translated: CASGLGGDGYTF.

The rearrangement uses TRBV15 and TRBJ2-1; tentative D call: TRBD2 (6 bases). Looked up from germline, CDR1 is LNHNV and CDR2 is YYDKDF (reference sequence). V was cut by 5 bases and J by 6 bases, with 17 bases left in between. The CDR3 spans 15 residues. The CDR3 DNA reads as TGTGCCACCAGCCTTCGGGAGTCGGGGCTCAATGAGCAGTTCTTC. Its protein is CATSLRESGLNEQFF.

This chain connects TRBV29-1 to TRBJ1-4; possible D gene TRBD1, 6 bases. The ends were cut back, 8 bases at V and 6 bases at J, with 16 bases in the middle. Per the germline V gene, CDR1 is SQVTM and CDR2 is ANQGSEA. This CDR3 has 13 residues. This chain's CDR3 is CSSRGGSDEKLFF. For the CDR3, the DNA is TGCAGCTCAAGGGGGGGGTCCGATGAAAAACTGTTTTTT.

The chain employs TRBV6-5 and TRBJ2-1; TRBD2 matches 9 bases. CDR1 and CDR2 (germline): MNHEY, SVGAGI. This CDR3 contains 15 residues. The J segment lost 7 bases and the V segment lost 6 bases, leaving 10 bases of the junction unmatched. The CDR3 region has the DNA TGTGCCAGCAGCTCGCTTGACACTAGCGGGAATGAGCAGTTCTTC. Translated, it gives CASSSLDTSGNEQFF.

This clone was detected once. The chain links TRBV7-9 to TRBJ2-1, with D unclear. The CDR3 length is 14 residues. Trimming shortened V by 2 bases and J by 9 bases, and 14 bases separated the two germline ends. Germline V gene data show CDR1 as SEHNR and CDR2 as FQNEAQ (reference sequence). The CDR3 reads CASSLLGSRGEQFF. In DNA, the CDR3 is TGTGCCAGCAGCTTACTTGGTTCTAGAGGTGAGCAGTTCTTC.

The chain has TRBV2 and TRBJ2-2, with 8 bases lining up with TRBD2. Looked up from germline, CDR1 is SNHLY and CDR2 is FYNNEI. The trim removed 6 bases at V and 2 bases at J, leaving 8 bases unmatched. The CDR3 loop spans 16 amino acids. The CDR3: CASRGGAGVNTGELFF. The CDR3 nucleotides are TGTGCCAGCAGGGGGGGAGCGGGAGTAAACACCGGGGAGCTGTTTTTT.

This clone was observed a few times. The chain combines TRBV6-6 with TRBJ1-2; the match to TRBD1 covers 8 bases. CDR1 is MNHNY and CDR2 is SVGAGI in the germline V gene (reference sequence). The V and J ends lost 7 bases and 2 bases, in that order; junction bases with no gene match: 6. This CDR3 spans 14 amino acids. The CDR3 is CASTGQGGNYGYTF. CDR3 bases: TGTGCCAGCACCGGACAGGGAGGGAACTATGGCTACACCTTC.

J is TRBJ2-4 and V is TRBV24-1; 7 bases are a match to TRBD2. This CDR3 is built from 19 residues. The V and J ends lost 4 bases and 5 bases, in that order; junction bases with no gene match: 19. The germline CDR1 and CDR2 sequences are KGHDR and SFDVKD. This chain's CDR3 is CATSDPFPFWREPENIQYF. The CDR3 bases are TGTGCCACCAGTGACCCCTTCCCCTTTTGGCGGGAGCCTGAAAACATTCAGTACTTC.

This clone occurred once. The V gene is TRBV7-9, the J gene TRBJ1-2, with 8 bases aligning to TRBD1. Unmatched junction bases numbered 9, after V lost 1 base and J lost 8 bases. The germline CDR1 and CDR2 sequences are SEHNR and FQNEAQ (reference sequence). This CDR3 contains 15 residues. For the CDR3, the DNA is TGTGCCAGCAGCTTAGGGAGGGGACAGGCTGCCGGCTACACCTTC. Amino acid sequence: CASSLGRGQAAGYTF.

This clone has only one observation. V and J are TRBV4-1 and TRBJ1-1; 10 positions match TRBD1. The V gene end was trimmed by 4 bases and the J gene end by 6 bases; junction bases not matched to a gene: 5. From germline, CDR1 is MGHRA and CDR2 YSYEKL. The CDR3 is made up of 14 amino acids. This CDR3 reads CASSLGTGVAEAFF. DNA for the CDR3: TGCGCCAGCAGCCTAGGGACAGGGGTAGCTGAAGCTTTCTTT.